The following is a T cell receptor beta chain sequence with its context. Its antigen is undetermined. The sample comes from a study of OX40 agonist ivuxolimab in advanced cancers. This CDR3 is built from 13 residues. Germline values: CDR1 LNHDA, CDR2 SQIVND (reference sequence). Trimming stripped 2 bases from V and 8 bases from J, with 11 bases between. TCRdb's copy holds only in-frame clones and misses some; the assay was immunoSEQ multiplex PCR. The table shows about 27,000 clones, with approximately 79% occurring only once. Whole-study results and caveats: On average, CD8+ T cells showed a greater number of expanded clones than CD4+. Normalized T-cell clonal expansion was also low in some nonresponders.

With autoimmune disease history or systemic immunosuppression, patients were excluded. The TCR sequence derives from an adult with an advanced solid tumor such as melanoma, head and neck, liver or kidney cancer. The chain carries TRBV19 and TRBJ2-3; D gene uncertain. Sequenced material: CD4+ or CD8+ T cells sorted from blood, taken in a trial of the OX40 agonist ivuxolimab. CDR3 nucleotides: TGTGCCAGTAGTATAATTAGCTTTGGTACGCAGTATTTT. This codes for CASSIISFGTQYF.